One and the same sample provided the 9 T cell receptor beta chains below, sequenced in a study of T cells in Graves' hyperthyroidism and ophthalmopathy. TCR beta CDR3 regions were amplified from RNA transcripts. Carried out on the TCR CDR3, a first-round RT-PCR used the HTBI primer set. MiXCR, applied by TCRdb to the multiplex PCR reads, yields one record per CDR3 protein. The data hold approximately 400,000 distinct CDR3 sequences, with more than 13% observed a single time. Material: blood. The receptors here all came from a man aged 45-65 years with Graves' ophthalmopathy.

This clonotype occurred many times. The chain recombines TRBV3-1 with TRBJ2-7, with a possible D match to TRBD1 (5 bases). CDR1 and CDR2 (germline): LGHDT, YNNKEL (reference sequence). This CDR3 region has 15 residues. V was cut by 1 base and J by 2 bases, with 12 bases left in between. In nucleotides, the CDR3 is TGTGCCAGCAGCCAAGTGGACACCTCACCCTACGAGCAGTACTTC. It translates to CASSQVDTSPYEQYF.

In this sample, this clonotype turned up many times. CDR3 protein: CASSESLEVGNQPQHF. The CDR3 nucleotides are TGTGCCAGCAGTGAATCGTTGGAGGTGGGCAATCAGCCCCAGCATTTT. The V call is TRBV2, the J call TRBJ1-5; D is uncertain. Trimming left V 2 bases short and J 2 bases short, with 13 bases between. This CDR3 is built from 16 residues. Germline V gene sequence: CDR1 SNHLY, CDR2 FYNNEI. Full variable domain (rest looked up from reference TRBV2 and TRBJ1-5): EPEVTQTPSHQVTQMGQEVILRCVPISNHLYFYWYRQILGQKVEFLVSFYNNEISEKSEIFDDQFSVERPDGSNFTLKIRSTKLEDSAMYFCASSESLEVGNQPQHFGDGTRLSIL.

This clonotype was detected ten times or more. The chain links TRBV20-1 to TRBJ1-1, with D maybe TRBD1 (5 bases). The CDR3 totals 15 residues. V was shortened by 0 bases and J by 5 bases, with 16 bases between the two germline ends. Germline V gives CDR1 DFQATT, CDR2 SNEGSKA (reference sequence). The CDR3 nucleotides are TGCAGTGCTAGAGAGGCTCGGGGAAGGGGTACTGAAGCTTTCTTT. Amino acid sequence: CSAREARGRGTEAFF.

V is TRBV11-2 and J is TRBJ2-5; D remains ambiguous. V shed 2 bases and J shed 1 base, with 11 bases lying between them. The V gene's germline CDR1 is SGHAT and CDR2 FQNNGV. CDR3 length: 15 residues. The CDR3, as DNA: TGTGCCAGCAGCTTAATGTTGGTGCCCCAAGAGACCCAGTACTTC. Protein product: CASSLMLVPQETQYF.

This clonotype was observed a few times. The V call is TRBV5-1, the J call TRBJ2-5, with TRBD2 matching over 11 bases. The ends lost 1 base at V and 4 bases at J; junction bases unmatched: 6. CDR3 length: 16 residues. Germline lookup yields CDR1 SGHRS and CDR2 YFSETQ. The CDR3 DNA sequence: TGCGCCAGCAGCTTGTTGACTAGCGGGAAGGGAGAGACCCAGTACTTC. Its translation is CASSLLTSGKGETQYF.

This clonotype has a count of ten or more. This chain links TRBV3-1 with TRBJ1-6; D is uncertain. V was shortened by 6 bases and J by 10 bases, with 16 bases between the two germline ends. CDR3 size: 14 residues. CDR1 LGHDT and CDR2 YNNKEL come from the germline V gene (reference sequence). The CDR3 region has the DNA TGTGCCAGCAGGCTCCAGACGGGTGGGTCACCCCTCCACTTT. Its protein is CASRLQTGGSPLHF.

The CDR3 loop reads CASSQAGTGAVVYEQYF. DNA for the CDR3: TGTGCCAGCAGCCAGGCCGGGACAGGGGCTGTCGTCTACGAGCAGTACTTC. The chain employs TRBV3-1 and TRBJ2-7; 10 bases map to TRBD1. This CDR3 is built from 17 residues. V trimming: 3 bases; J trimming: 3 bases; junction bases outside the gene matches: 11. CDR1 and CDR2 (germline): LGHDT, YNNKEL (reference sequence).

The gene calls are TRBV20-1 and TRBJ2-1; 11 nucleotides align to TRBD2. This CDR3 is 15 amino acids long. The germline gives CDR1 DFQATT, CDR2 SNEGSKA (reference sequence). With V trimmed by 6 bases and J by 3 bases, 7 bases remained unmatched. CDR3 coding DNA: TGCAGTGCCCCGGGACTAGCGGCAAACTACAATGAGCAGTTCTTC. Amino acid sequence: CSAPGLAANYNEQFF.

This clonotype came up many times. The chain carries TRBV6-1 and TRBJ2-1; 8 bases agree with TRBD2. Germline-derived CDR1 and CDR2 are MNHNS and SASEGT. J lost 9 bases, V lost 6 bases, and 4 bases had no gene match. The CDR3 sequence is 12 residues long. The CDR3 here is CASSGTSSEQFF. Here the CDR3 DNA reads TGTGCCAGCAGCGGGACTAGTAGTGAGCAGTTCTTC.